The sequence of this T cell receptor beta chain was determined in a study of beta chain features in type 1 diabetes. With regard to this clone: The antigen is unknown.

The V end was cut by 8 bases, the J end by 2 bases, with 15 bases between. CDR3 length: 14 residues. Germline V gene lookup returns CDR1 LNHDA and CDR2 SQIVND (reference sequence). Study-level points and caveats: TCRB CDR3s from Type 1 diabetes patients were moderately but significantly shorter in all four CD4+ subsets.

As every portion of the isolated RNA was reverse transcribed, the sequencing read expressed TCRB transcripts. Produced via immunoSEQ multiplex PCR; TCRdb's table is partial and in-frame only. Of over 350,000 clones listed, roughly 16% are singletons. The receptor was isolated from a woman between 18 and 29 years old in good health. Specimen: naive CD4+ T cells from blood. This chain joins TRBV19 and TRBJ2-5; D is unresolved. The CDR3 is CASGDFGWQETQYF. For the CDR3, the DNA is TGTGCCAGTGGTGACTTTGGATGGCAAGAGACCCAGTACTTC.